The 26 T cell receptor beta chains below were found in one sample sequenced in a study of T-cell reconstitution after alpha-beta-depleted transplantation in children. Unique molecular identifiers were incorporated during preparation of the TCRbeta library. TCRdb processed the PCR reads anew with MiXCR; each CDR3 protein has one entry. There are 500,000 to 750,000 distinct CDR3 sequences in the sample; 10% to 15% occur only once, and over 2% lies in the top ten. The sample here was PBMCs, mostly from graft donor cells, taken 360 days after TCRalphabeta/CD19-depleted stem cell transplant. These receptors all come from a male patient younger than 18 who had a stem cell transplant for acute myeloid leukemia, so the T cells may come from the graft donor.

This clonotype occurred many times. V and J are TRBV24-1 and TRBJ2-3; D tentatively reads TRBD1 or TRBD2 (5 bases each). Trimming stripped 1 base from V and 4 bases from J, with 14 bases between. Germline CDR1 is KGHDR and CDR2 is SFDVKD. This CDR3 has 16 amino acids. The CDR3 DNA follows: TGTGCCACCAGTGATTTCCCCCGGGACCCTTCAGATACGCAGTATTTT. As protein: CATSDFPRDPSDTQYF.

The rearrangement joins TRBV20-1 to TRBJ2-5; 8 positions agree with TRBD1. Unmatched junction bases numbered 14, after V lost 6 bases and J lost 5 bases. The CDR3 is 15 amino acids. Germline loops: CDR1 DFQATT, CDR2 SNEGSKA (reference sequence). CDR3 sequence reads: CSAAPGQAKGETQYF. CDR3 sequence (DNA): TGCAGTGCCGCCCCGGGACAGGCTAAGGGGGAGACCCAGTACTTC.

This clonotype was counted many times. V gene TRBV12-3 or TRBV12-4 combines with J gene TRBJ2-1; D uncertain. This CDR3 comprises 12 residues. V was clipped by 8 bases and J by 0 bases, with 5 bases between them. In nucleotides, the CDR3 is TGTGCCAGCGCGCGCTCCTACAATGAGCAGTTCTTC. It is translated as CASARSYNEQFF.

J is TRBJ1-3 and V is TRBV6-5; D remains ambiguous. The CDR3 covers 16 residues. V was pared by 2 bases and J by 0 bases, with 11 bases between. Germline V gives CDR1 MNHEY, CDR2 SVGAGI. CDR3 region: CASSYLTRSSGNTIYF. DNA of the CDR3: TGTGCCAGCAGTTACCTTACCAGAAGCTCTGGAAACACCATATATTTT.

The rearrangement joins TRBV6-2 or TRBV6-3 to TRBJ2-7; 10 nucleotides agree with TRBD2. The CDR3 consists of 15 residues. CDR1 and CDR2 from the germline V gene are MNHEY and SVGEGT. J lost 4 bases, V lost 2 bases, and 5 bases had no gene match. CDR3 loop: CASSYPGLAPYEQYF. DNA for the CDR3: TGTGCCAGCAGTTACCCGGGACTAGCGCCGTACGAGCAGTACTTC.

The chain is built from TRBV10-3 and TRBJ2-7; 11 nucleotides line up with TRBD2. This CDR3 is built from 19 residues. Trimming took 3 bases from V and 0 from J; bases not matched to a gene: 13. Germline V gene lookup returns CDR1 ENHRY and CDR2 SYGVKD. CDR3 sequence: CAISDGLAGQTLPSYEQYF. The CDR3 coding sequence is TGTGCCATCAGTGATGGACTAGCGGGTCAAACATTACCCTCCTACGAGCAGTACTTC.

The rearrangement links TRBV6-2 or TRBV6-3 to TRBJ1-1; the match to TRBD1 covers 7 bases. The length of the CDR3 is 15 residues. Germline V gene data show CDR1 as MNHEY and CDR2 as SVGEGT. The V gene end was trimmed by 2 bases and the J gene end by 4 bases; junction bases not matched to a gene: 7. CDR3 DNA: TGTGCCAGCAGTTACAGGGGGCGGCATGGCACTGAAGCTTTCTTT. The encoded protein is CASSYRGRHGTEAFF.

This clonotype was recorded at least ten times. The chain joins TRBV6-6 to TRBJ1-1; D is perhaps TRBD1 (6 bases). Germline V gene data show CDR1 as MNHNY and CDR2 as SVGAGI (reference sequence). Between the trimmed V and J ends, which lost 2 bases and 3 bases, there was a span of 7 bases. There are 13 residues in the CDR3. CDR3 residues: CASSYEGDTEAFF. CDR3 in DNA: TGTGCCAGCAGTTACGAGGGGGACACTGAAGCTTTCTTT.

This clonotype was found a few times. The CDR3, as DNA: TGCGCCAGCAGACTACTAGCGGGAGATGGAGATACGCAGTATTTT. Its translation is CASRLLAGDGDTQYF. The chain links TRBV5-1 to TRBJ2-3, with 11 bases that match TRBD2. J gave up 5 bases and V 5 bases, and 7 bases lay outside the gene matches. The CDR3 runs to 15 residues. CDR1 SGHRS and CDR2 YFSETQ come from the germline V gene.

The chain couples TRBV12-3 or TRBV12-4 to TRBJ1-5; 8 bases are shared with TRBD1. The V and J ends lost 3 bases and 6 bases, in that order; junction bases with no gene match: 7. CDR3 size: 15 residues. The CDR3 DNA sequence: TGTGCCAGCAGTTTTGAGACAGGGGTCGGTCAGCCCCAGCATTTT. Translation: CASSFETGVGQPQHF.

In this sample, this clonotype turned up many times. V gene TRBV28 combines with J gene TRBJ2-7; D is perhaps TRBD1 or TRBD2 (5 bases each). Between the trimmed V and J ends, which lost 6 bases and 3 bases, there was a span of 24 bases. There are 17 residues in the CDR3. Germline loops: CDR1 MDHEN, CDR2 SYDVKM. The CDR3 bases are TGTGCCAGCAGCCAGGACTCGAGGGGCGCAACACTCTACGAGCAGTACTTC. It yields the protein CASSQDSRGATLYEQYF.

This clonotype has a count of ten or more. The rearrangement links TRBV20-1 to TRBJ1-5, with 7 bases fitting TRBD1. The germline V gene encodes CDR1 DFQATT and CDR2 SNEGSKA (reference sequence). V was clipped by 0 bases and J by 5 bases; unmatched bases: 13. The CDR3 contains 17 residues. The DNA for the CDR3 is TGCAGTGCTAGAGATCTCGGAAGTAGGGGGCGAGATCAGCCCCAGCATTTT. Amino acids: CSARDLGSRGRDQPQHF.

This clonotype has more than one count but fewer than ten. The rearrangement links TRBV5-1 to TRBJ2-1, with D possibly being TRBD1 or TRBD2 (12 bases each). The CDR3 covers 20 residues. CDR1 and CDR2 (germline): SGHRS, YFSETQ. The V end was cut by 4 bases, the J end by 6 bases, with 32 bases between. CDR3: CASSRGGTGGRTSGINEQFF. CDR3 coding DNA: TGCGCCAGCAGCCGCGGTGGGACAGGGGGCCGGACTAGCGGGATCAATGAGCAGTTCTTC.

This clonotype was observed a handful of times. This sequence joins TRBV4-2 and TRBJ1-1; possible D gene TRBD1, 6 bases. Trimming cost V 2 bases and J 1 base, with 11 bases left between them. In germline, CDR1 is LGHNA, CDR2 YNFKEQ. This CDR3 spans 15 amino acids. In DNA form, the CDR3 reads TGTGCCAGCAGCCAACACCTACAGGGGAACACTGAAGCTTTCTTT. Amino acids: CASSQHLQGNTEAFF.

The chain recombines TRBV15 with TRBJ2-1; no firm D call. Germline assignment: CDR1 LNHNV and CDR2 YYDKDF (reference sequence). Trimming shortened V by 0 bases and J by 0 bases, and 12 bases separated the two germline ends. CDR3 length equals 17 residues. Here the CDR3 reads CATSRDQPVRSYNEQFF. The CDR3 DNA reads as TGTGCCACCAGCAGAGATCAGCCCGTTCGCTCCTACAATGAGCAGTTCTTC. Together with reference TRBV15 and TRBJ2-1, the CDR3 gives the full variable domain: DAMVIQNPRYQVTQFGKPVTLSCSQTLNHNVMYWYQQKSSQAPKLLFHYYDKDFNNEADTPDNFQSRRPNTSFCFLDIRSPGLGDTAMYLCATSRDQPVRSYNEQFFGPGTRLTVL.

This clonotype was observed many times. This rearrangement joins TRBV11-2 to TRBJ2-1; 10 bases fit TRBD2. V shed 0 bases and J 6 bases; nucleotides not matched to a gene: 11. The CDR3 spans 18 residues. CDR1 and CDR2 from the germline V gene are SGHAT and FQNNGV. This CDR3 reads CASSLEGLAVSLSNEQFF. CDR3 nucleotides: TGTGCCAGCAGCTTAGAAGGACTAGCGGTCAGCCTTAGCAATGAGCAGTTCTTC.

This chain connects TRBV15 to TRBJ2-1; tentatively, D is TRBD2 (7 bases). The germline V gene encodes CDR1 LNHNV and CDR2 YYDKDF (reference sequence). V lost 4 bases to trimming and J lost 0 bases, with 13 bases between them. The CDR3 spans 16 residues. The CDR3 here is CATSTYGGLSYNEQFF. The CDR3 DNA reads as TGTGCCACCAGCACCTACGGGGGGCTCTCCTACAATGAGCAGTTCTTC.

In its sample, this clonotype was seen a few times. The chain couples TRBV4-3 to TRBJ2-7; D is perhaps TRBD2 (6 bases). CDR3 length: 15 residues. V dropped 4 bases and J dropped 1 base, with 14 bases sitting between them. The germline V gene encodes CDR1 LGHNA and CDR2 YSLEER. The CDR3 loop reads CASSPVGDSSYEQYF. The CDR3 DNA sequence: TGCGCCAGCAGCCCGGTGGGGGACTCATCCTACGAGCAGTACTTC.

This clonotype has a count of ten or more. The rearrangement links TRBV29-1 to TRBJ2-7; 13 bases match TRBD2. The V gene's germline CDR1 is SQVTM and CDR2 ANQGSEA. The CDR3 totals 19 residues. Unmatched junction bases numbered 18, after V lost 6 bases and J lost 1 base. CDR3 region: CSVQIVGRRLAGGSYEQYF. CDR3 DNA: TGCAGCGTCCAGATAGTGGGCCGGCGACTAGCGGGAGGATCCTACGAGCAGTACTTC.

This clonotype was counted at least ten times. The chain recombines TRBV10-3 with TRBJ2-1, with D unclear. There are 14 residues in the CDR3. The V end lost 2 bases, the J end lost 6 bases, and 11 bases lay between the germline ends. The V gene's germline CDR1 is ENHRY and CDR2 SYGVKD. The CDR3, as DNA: TGTGCCATCAGTGAGATGACCAAGGGCAATGAGCAGTTCTTC. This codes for CAISEMTKGNEQFF.

The CDR3 here is CASSLVVTSGGQFF. In nucleotides, the CDR3 is TGCGCCAGCAGCTTGGTGGTGACTAGTGGGGGGCAGTTCTTC. V gene TRBV5-1 combines with J gene TRBJ2-1; perhaps TRBD2 as D (6 bases). The CDR3 length is 14 residues. Germline CDR1 reads SGHRS; CDR2 reads YFSETQ. The V and J ends lost 0 bases and 12 bases respectively, with 16 bases between them.

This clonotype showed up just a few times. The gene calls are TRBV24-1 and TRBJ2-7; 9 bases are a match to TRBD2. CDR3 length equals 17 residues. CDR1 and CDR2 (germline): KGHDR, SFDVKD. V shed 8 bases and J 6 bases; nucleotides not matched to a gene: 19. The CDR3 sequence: CATKKMGLAFIPGEQYF. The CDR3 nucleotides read TGTGCCACCAAGAAGATGGGACTAGCATTCATTCCGGGCGAGCAGTACTTC.

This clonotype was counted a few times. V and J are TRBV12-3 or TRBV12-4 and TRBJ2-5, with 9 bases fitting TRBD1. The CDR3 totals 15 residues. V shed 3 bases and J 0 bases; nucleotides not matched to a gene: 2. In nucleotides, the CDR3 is TGTGCCAGCAGTTTCGACAGGGGGTACCAAGAGACCCAGTACTTC. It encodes CASSFDRGYQETQYF.

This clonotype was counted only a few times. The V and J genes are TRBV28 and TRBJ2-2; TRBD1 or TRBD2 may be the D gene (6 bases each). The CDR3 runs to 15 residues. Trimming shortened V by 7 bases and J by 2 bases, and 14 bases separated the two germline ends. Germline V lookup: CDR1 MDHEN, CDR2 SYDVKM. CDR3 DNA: TGTGCCAGCAAAGAAGGGGGGTTTAACACCGGGGAGCTGTTTTTT. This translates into CASKEGGFNTGELFF.

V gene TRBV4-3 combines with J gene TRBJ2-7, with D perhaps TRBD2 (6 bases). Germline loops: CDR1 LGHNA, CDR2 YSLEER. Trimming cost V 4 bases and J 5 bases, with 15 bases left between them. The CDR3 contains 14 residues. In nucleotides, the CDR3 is TGCGCCAGCAGCCTACTAGCATGGGGCGACGAGCAGTACTTC. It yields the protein CASSLLAWGDEQYF.

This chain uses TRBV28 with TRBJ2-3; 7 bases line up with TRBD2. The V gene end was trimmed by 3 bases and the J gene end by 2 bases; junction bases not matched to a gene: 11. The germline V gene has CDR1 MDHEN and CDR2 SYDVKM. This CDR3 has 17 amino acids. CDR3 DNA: TGTGCCAGCAGTTTCCCGACTAGCCCTAGCATCACAGATACGCAGTATTTT. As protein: CASSFPTSPSITDTQYF.